This T cell receptor beta chain was sequenced in a study of T cell changes during pregnancy in multiple sclerosis. The V and J ends lost 2 bases and 7 bases, in that order; junction bases with no gene match: 7. The V gene's germline CDR1 is LNHDA and CDR2 SQIVND (reference sequence). The CDR3 length is 16 residues. TCRdb keeps only in-frame clones here, not all; method: immunoSEQ multiplex PCR. This table has more than 60,000 clones, about nine tenths appearing once. The V gene is TRBV19, the J gene TRBJ1-5; 11 bases fit TRBD1. Sequencing was performed on peripheral blood, taken in the second trimester of pregnancy. This clonotype was obtained from a female donor with multiple sclerosis, enrolled in a pregnancy study. The CDR3 spells CASSIRGTGGFQPQHF. CDR3 DNA sequence: TGTGCCAGTAGTATACGGGGGACAGGGGGATTCCAGCCCCAGCATTTT. Filled out from reference TRBV19 and TRBJ1-5, the complete variable domain reads DGGITQSPKYLFRKEGQNVTLSCEQNLNHDAMYWYRQDPGQGLRLIYYSQIVNDFQKGDIAEGYSVSREKKESFPLTVTSAQKNPTAFYLCASSIRGTGGFQPQHFGDGTRLSIL.